This T cell receptor (beta chain) was retrieved from a study of blood T cells in healthy people across ages. Then a second PCR, running roughly 7 to 11 cycles, was carried out with a sample-barcoded 5' primer and a J-beta primer mix. TCRdb redid the calling of the 5' RACE reads with MiXCR, one entry per CDR3 protein. Among 1.5 million to 2 million distinct CDR3 sequences listed, approximately 28% were seen once. The CDR3 is made up of 15 amino acids. Germline CDR1 SGHTA, CDR2 FQGNSA. Comment on this clonotype: Its target is unknown. Its ends do not fully match the called genes, so a read error is possible.

Study-wide results and limits: It was not possible, with unsorted PBMCs, to conclusively compare naive and antigen-experienced cells.

This clonotype was sampled from a young woman in good health. Sequenced: blood. This chain joins TRBV7-2 and TRBJ2-7, with 11 nucleotides matching TRBD2. The CDR3 bases are TGTGCCGGCAGCTTAGGACTAGCGGGTGTTTACGAGCAGTACTTC. Its translation: CAGSLGLAGVYEQYF.